The next 19 T cell receptor beta chains were all read from a single sample in a study of beta chain features in type 1 diabetes. The antigens of these receptors remain unknown. Whole-study findings and limits: In all four CD4+ subsets, TCRB CDR3 length was significantly, moderately reduced in type 1 diabetes.

The isolated RNA, all of it, was reverse transcribed, so expressed TCRB transcripts were what got sequenced. TCRdb's table, derived via immunoSEQ multiplex PCR, lists solely in-frame clones and lacks some. Of 250,000 to 300,000 clones detected, 14% appear once; the ten largest clones hold about 0.015%. Input material: naive CD4+ T cells from blood. The receptor source for this set is a young man with type 1 diabetes.

This clone has only a few counts. The chain uses TRBV14 and TRBJ2-1; TRBD2 matches at 7 bases. V lost 4 bases, J lost 3 bases, and 3 bases stayed unmatched. This CDR3 has 14 amino acids. Germline CDR1 is SGHDN and CDR2 is FVKESK. This chain's CDR3 is CASSRSGLYNEQFF. The CDR3 coding sequence is TGTGCCAGCAGCCGTAGCGGGCTCTACAATGAGCAGTTCTTC.

This clone was picked up a small number of times. J is TRBJ2-7 and V is TRBV5-1; 13 nucleotides line up with TRBD2. Germline V gene lookup returns CDR1 SGHRS and CDR2 YFSETQ. The trim removed 4 bases at V and 0 bases at J, leaving 10 bases unmatched. The CDR3 contains 18 residues. Written as DNA, the CDR3 is TGCGCCAGCAGCCGGACTAGCGGGGGCTTCAGGAGCTCCTACGAGCAGTACTTC. It codes for CASSRTSGGFRSSYEQYF.

This chain uses TRBV4-2 with TRBJ2-2; D uncertain. V was pared by 0 bases and J by 5 bases, with 4 bases between. Germline-derived CDR1 and CDR2 are LGHNA and YNFKEQ. CDR3 length: 13 amino acids. CDR3 region: CASSQDPTGELFF. As DNA, the CDR3 is TGTGCCAGCAGCCAAGACCCAACCGGGGAGCTGTTTTTT.

In this sample, this clone turned up a few times. The V and J genes are TRBV5-1 and TRBJ2-5; D is possibly TRBD2 (5 bases). V dropped 4 bases and J dropped 5 bases, with 15 bases sitting between them. CDR1 is SGHRS and CDR2 is YFSETQ in the germline V gene. The CDR3 loop spans 14 amino acids. CDR3 sequence reads: CASSGPEAKETQYF. The DNA of the CDR3 is TGCGCCAGCAGCGGCCCGGAGGCAAAGGAGACCCAGTACTTC. The whole variable domain, remainder taken from reference TRBV5-1 and TRBJ2-5, is KAGVTQTPRYLIKTRGQQVTLSCSPISGHRSVSWYQQTPGQGLQFLFEYFSETQRNKGNFPGRFSGRQFSNSRSEMNVSTLELGDSALYLCASSGPEAKETQYFGPGTRLLVL.

The chain employs TRBV28 and TRBJ1-5; D gene uncertain. V lost 2 bases, J lost 2 bases, and 7 bases lay in between. The CDR3 totals 14 residues. Germline CDR1 and CDR2: MDHEN and SYDVKM. Here the CDR3 DNA reads TGTGCCAGCAGTTTAGTTCAGGGCAATCAGCCCCAGCATTTT. Its translation is CASSLVQGNQPQHF.

There are a few counts of this clone. The chain links TRBV5-1 to TRBJ2-1; 8 nucleotides align to TRBD1. Germline V gene lookup returns CDR1 SGHRS and CDR2 YFSETQ. The CDR3 runs 14 residues. The J segment lost 1 base and the V segment lost 7 bases, leaving 4 bases of the junction unmatched. CDR3 amino acids: CASGQGGSYNEQFF. CDR3 DNA: TGCGCCAGCGGACAGGGAGGATCCTACAATGAGCAGTTCTTC.

Note on this clone: The sample holds other DNA sequences that translate to the same CDR3. The chain combines TRBV5-4 with TRBJ2-1, with D unclear. The CDR3 extends over 11 amino acids. V was clipped by 5 bases and J by 3 bases, with 3 bases between them. Germline lookup yields CDR1 SGHNT and CDR2 YYREEE (reference sequence). The CDR3 bases are TGTGCCAGCAGTCTCTACAATGAGCAGTTCTTC. Its protein is CASSLYNEQFF.

The CDR3 DNA reads TGTGCCAGCAGCTTGGGCCCCAGGGTCGAGAATGAAAAACTGTTTTTT. Translating it yields CASSLGPRVENEKLFF. The chain carries TRBV5-5 and TRBJ1-4; perhaps TRBD1 as D (5 bases). Trimming left V 0 bases short and J 5 bases short, with 14 bases between. CDR3 size: 16 residues. Germline lookup yields CDR1 SGHKS and CDR2 YYEKEE (reference sequence).

This rearrangement joins TRBV9 to TRBJ2-5; TRBD2 matches 7 bases. The CDR3 totals 15 residues. From germline, CDR1 is SGDLS and CDR2 YYNGEE. V was pared by 0 bases and J by 2 bases, with 4 bases of the junction left unmatched. CDR3 DNA sequence: TGTGCCAGCAGCGTAGCTTTAGCGGGTCAAGAGACCCAGTACTTC. This sequence encodes CASSVALAGQETQYF.

This clone has only a few counts. The rearrangement uses TRBV19 and TRBJ2-3; TRBD2 matches at 7 bases. The CDR3 contains 16 residues. CDR1 is LNHDA, CDR2 SQIVND, per germline (reference sequence). Losses at the gene ends were 7 bases for V and 3 bases for J; bases not matched to a gene: 13. The CDR3, as DNA: TGTGCCAGTAACGACCGAGGGAGGGCCGGGACAGATACGCAGTATTTT. Translated: CASNDRGRAGTDTQYF.

V usage is TRBV5-6 and J usage is TRBJ2-2; TRBD1 agrees at 8 bases. V lost 4 bases and J lost 8; bases outside the gene matches: 7. Germline V CDR1 and CDR2: SGHDT, YYEEEE. The CDR3 has 14 residues. CDR3 DNA: TGTGCCAGCAGCACTACAGGGGGAGAGGGGGAGCTGTTTTTT. Translated: CASSTTGGEGELFF.

J is TRBJ1-1 and V is TRBV29-1; possible D gene TRBD1, 5 bases. V was pared by 5 bases and J by 1 base, with 11 bases between. This CDR3 comprises 13 residues. CDR1 and CDR2 (germline): SQVTM, ANQGSEA. The CDR3 DNA reads TGCAGCGTTTCTTTCGGACAGAACACTGAAGCTTTCTTT. This codes for CSVSFGQNTEAFF.

The chain is built from TRBV5-1 and TRBJ2-3; 8 bases are a match to TRBD2. Germline CDR1 SGHRS, CDR2 YFSETQ. This CDR3 comprises 16 residues. V lost 6 bases to trimming and J lost 4 bases; unmatched junction nucleotides: 13. The DNA of the CDR3 is TGCGCCAGCAAGCGGGGGAGCGGGAGAGGTCCAGATACGCAGTATTTT. Amino acids: CASKRGSGRGPDTQYF.

This clone was observed a handful of times. The chain employs TRBV11-2 and TRBJ2-3, with 7 bases lining up with TRBD2. Germline V gene lookup returns CDR1 SGHAT and CDR2 FQNNGV. V lost 5 bases and J lost 0; bases outside the gene matches: 2. The CDR3 length is 14 residues. The CDR3 DNA follows: TGTGCCAGCAGCGTTAGCGGGAGCACAGATACGCAGTATTTT. As protein: CASSVSGSTDTQYF.

This clone was detected only a few times. V and J are TRBV7-2 and TRBJ2-3; 9 nucleotides align to TRBD2. Germline trimming cut 4 bases from V and 3 bases from J; bases unmatched to any gene: 14. The CDR3 has 18 residues. CDR1 SGHTA and CDR2 FQGNSA come from the germline V gene. The CDR3 DNA is TGTGCCAGCAGCTCCTCAGCGACTAGCGGAGCACTTACAGATACGCAGTATTTT. This translates into CASSSSATSGALTDTQYF.

The V gene is TRBV20-1, the J gene TRBJ2-4, with D possibly TRBD2 on 5 matching bases. This CDR3 region has 11 residues. Germline V gene sequence: CDR1 DFQATT, CDR2 SNEGSKA (reference sequence). The V end lost 3 bases, the J end lost 5 bases, and 5 bases lay between the germline ends. The CDR3 spells CSASGENIQYF. The CDR3 coding sequence is TGCAGTGCTAGCGGGGAAAACATTCAGTACTTC.

This clone turned up a few times. The rearrangement joins TRBV6-5 to TRBJ2-5; 10 bases match TRBD2. Germline assignment: CDR1 MNHEY and CDR2 SVGAGI. The CDR3 is 14 amino acids. The V and J ends lost 8 bases and 5 bases, in that order; junction bases with no gene match: 8. The CDR3, as DNA: TGTGCCAGCTTTCTAGCGGGGGTCGGGGAGACCCAGTACTTC. This gives the protein CASFLAGVGETQYF.

This chain links TRBV11-2 with TRBJ1-1; TRBD1 agrees at 8 bases. CDR3 length: 14 residues. Germline CDR1 SGHAT, CDR2 FQNNGV. Trimming removed 4 bases from V and 3 bases from J; junction bases left unmatched: 4. CDR3 loop: CASSYGQGDTEAFF. The CDR3 coding sequence is TGTGCCAGCAGCTATGGACAGGGTGACACTGAAGCTTTCTTT.

Note on this clone: Other nucleotide sequences in the sample specify the same CDR3. The rearrangement joins TRBV7-3 to TRBJ1-1; D gene uncertain. V was shortened by 2 bases and J by 0 bases, with 4 bases between the two germline ends. Germline assignment: CDR1 SGHTA and CDR2 FQGTGA. The CDR3 is 13 amino acids. CDR3 DNA: TGTGCCAGCAGCTTAGAGATGAACACTGAAGCTTTCTTT. It is translated as CASSLEMNTEAFF. Complete variable domain (other parts from reference TRBV7-3 and TRBJ1-1): GAGVSQTPSNKVTEKGKYVELRCDPISGHTALYWYRQSLGQGPEFLIYFQGTGAADDSGLPNDRFFAVRPEGSVSTLKIQRTERGDSAVYLCASSLEMNTEAFFGQGTRLTVV.